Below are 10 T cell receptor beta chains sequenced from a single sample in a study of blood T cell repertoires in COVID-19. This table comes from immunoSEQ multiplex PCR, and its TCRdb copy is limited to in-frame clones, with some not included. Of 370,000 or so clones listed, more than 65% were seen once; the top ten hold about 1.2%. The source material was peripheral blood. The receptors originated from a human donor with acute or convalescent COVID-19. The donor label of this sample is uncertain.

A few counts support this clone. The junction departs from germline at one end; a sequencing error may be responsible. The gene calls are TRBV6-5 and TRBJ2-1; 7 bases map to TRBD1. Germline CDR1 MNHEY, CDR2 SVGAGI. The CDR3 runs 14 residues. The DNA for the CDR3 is TGTGCCAGCACTTACAGGGGAATAAACAATGAGCAGTTCTTC. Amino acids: CASTYRGINNEQFF.

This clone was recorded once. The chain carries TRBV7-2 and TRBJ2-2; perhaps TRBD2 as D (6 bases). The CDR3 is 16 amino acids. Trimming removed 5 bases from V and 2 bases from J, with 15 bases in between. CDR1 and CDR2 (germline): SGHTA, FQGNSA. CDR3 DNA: TGTGCCAGCAGCACTCCCGGGACTCGCAACACCGGGGAGCTGTTTTTT. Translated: CASSTPGTRNTGELFF.

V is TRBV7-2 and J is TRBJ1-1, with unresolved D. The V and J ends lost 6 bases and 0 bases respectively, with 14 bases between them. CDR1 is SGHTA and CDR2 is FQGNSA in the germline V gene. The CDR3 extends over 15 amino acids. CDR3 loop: CASRVSAQMNTEAFF. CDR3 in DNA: TGTGCCAGCAGAGTTAGCGCGCAGATGAACACTGAAGCTTTCTTT. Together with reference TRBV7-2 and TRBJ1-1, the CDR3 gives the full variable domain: GAGVSQSPSNKVTEKGKDVELRCDPISGHTALYWYRQSLGQGLEFLIYFQGNSAPDKSGLPSDRFSAERTGGSVSTLTIQRTQQEDSAVYLCASRVSAQMNTEAFFGQGTRLTVV.

The CDR3 coding sequence is TGCGCCAGCAGCTTGATGGCAGGGGCAGGGTATGGTGAGCAGTTCTTC. This sequence encodes CASSLMAGAGYGEQFF. The rearrangement links TRBV5-1 to TRBJ2-1, with D perhaps matching TRBD1 (6 bases). Trimming stripped 1 base from V and 9 bases from J, with 20 bases between. CDR1 SGHRS and CDR2 YFSETQ come from the germline V gene. This CDR3 region has 16 residues.

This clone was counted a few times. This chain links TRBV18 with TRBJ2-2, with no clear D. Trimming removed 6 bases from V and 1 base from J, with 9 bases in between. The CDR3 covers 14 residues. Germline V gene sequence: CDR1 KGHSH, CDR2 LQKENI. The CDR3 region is CASSPTRNTGELFF. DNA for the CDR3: TGTGCCAGCTCGCCTACGAGGAACACCGGGGAGCTGTTTTTT.

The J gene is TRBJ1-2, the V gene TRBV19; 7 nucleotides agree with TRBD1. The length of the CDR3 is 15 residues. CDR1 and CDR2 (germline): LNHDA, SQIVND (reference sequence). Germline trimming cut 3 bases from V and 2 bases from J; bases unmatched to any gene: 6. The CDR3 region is CASSIPGTANYGYTF. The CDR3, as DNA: TGTGCCAGTAGTATCCCCGGGACAGCAAACTATGGCTACACCTTC.

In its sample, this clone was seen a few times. CDR3 nucleotide sequence: TGTGCCAGCAGTCTAGGACGGGGGGGCCTAGGCGAGCAGTACTTC. This translates into CASSLGRGGLGEQYF. The V call is TRBV11-2, the J call TRBJ2-7; TRBD2 agrees at 8 bases. CDR1 is SGHAT and CDR2 is FQNNGV in the germline V gene. J was trimmed by 6 bases and V by 6 bases; bases with no gene match: 13. This CDR3 has 15 amino acids.

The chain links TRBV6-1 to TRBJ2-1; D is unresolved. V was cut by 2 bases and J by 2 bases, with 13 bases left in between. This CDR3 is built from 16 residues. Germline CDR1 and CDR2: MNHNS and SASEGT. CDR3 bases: TGTGCCAGCAGTGAACCGACTCCCCTCGCCTACAATGAGCAGTTCTTC. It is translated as CASSEPTPLAYNEQFF.

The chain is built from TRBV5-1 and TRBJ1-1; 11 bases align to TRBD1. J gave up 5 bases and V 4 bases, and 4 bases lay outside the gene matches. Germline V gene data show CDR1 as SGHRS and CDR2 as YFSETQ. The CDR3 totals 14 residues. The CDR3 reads CASSGQGAFTEAFF. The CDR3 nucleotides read TGCGCCAGCAGCGGACAGGGGGCTTTTACTGAAGCTTTCTTT.

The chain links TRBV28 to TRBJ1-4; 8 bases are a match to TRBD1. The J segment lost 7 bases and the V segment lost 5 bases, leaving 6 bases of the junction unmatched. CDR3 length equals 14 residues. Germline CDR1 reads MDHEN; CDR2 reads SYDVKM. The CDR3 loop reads CASSTGTGGEKLFF. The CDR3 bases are TGTGCCAGCAGTACCGGGACAGGAGGTGAAAAACTGTTTTTT.